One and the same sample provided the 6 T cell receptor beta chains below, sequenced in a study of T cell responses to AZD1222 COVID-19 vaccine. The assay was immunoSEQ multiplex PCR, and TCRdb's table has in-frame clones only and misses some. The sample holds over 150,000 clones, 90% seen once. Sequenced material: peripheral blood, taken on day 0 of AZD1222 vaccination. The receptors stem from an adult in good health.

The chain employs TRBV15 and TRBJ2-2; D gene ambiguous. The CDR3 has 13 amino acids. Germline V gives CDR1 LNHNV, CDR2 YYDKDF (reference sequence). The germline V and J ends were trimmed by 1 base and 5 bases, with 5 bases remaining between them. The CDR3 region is CATSRGVTGELFF. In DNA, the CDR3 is TGTGCCACCAGCAGAGGGGTTACCGGGGAGCTGTTTTTT.

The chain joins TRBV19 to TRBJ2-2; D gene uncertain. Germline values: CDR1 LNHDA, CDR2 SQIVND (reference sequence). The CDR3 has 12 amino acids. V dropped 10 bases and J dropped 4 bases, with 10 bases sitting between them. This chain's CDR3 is CATPGGTGELFF. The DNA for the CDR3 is TGTGCCACCCCGGGCGGCACCGGGGAGCTGTTTTTT. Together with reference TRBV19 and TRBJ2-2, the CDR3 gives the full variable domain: DGGITQSPKYLFRKEGQNVTLSCEQNLNHDAMYWYRQDPGQGLRLIYYSQIVNDFQKGDIAEGYSVSREKKESFPLTVTSAQKNPTAFYLCATPGGTGELFFGEGSRLTVL.

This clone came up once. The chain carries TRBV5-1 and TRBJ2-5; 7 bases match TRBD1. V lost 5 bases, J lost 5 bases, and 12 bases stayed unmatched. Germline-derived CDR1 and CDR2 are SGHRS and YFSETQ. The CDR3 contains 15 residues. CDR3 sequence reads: CASRFGTVDAETQYF. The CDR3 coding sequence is TGCGCCAGCAGGTTCGGGACAGTGGATGCGGAGACCCAGTACTTC.

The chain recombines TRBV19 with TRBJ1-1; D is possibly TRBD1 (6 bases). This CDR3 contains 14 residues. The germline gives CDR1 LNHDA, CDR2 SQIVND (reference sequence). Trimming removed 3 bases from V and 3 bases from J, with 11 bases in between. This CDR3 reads CASSMGAQDTEAFF. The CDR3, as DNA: TGTGCCAGTAGTATGGGGGCGCAGGACACTGAAGCTTTCTTT.

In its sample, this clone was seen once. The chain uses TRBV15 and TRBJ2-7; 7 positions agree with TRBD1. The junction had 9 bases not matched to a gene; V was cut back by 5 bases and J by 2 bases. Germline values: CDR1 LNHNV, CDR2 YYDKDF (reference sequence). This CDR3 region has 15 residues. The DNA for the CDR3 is TGTGCCACCAGCGGAAAGAGGACAGGAGCCTACGAGCAGTACTTC. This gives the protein CATSGKRTGAYEQYF.

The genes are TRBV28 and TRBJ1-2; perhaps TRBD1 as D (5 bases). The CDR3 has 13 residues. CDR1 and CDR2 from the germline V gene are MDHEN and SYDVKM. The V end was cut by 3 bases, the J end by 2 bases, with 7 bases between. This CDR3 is CASSFPGNYGYTF. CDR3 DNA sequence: TGTGCCAGCAGTTTTCCAGGGAACTATGGCTACACCTTC.